The rows below give T cell receptor beta chains drawn from one sample of a study of human thymus T cells. This table comes from immunoSEQ multiplex PCR, and its TCRdb copy is limited to in-frame clones, with some not included. The table lists 45,000 to 75,000 clones, 94% of them singletons. The sample consisted of blood. The receptors were sampled from a boy under two years old with a congenital heart defect but otherwise immunologically healthy. Both conserved end residues are part of each CDR3. The D gene is left open where the match is weak. Clone size is given for some rows only: seen once, a few or many times, or a class if the clone is expanded.

TRBV19	TRBJ2-5	NA	NA	CASSSSYGGAETQYF	TGTGCCAGTAGTTCATCCTACGGAGGGGCAGAGACCCAGTACTTC
TRBV2	TRBJ1-4	NA	NA	CASSRTANEKLFF	TGTGCCAGCAGCAGGACAGCTAATGAAAAACTGTTTTTT
TRBV2	TRBJ2-3	NA	NA	CASSDRATDTQYF	TGTGCCAGCAGTGATCGAGCCACAGATACGCAGTATTTT
TRBV4-1	TRBJ1-2	NA	NA	CASSQDHSLTVTAYGYTF	TGCGCCAGCAGCCAAGATCATAGCCTTACAGTCACGGCCTATGGCTACACCTTC
TRBV19	TRBJ1-1	few	NA	CASRLDTEAFF	TGTGCCAGTAGGTTGGACACTGAAGCTTTCTTT
TRBV4-1	TRBJ2-1	NA	NA	CASSQVGGRNEQFF	TGCGCCAGCAGCCAAGTGGGGGGGCGGAATGAGCAGTTCTTC
TRBV5-1	TRBJ2-5	NA	TRBD2	CASSLVGPSGGKTQYF	TGCGCCAGCAGCTTGGTAGGCCCTAGCGGGGGTAAGACCCAGTACTTC
TRBV19	TRBJ2-3	NA	TRBD2	CASSRAGVQDTQYF	TGTGCCAGTAGTAGAGCGGGAGTTCAAGATACGCAGTATTTT
TRBV4-2	TRBJ1-3	NA	NA	CASSQVGTLSGNTIYF	TGTGCCAGCAGCCAAGTAGGAACGCTCTCTGGAAACACCATATATTTT
TRBV4-1	TRBJ2-1	NA	TRBD1	CASSPGQGMYNEQFF	TGCGCCAGCAGCCCCGGACAGGGAATGTACAATGAGCAGTTCTTC
TRBV7-3	TRBJ1-1	NA	NA	CASSFRGTDTEAFF	TGTGCCAGCAGCTTCAGGGGTACGGACACTGAAGCTTTCTTT
TRBV28	TRBJ1-2	NA	NA	CASSSLNYGYTF	TGTGCCAGCAGTTCTCTGAACTATGGCTACACCTTC
TRBV27	TRBJ1-5	NA	TRBD1	CASSLSGPTGLGNQPQHF	TGTGCCAGCAGTTTATCAGGCCCGACAGGGTTAGGCAATCAGCCCCAGCATTTT
TRBV9	TRBJ2-7	NA	NA	CASSDWPAARAEQYF	TGTGCCAGCAGCGACTGGCCAGCGGCGAGGGCCGAGCAGTACTTC
TRBV10-2	TRBJ1-4	NA	NA	CASSESANRDEKLFF	TGCGCCAGCAGTGAGTCGGCAAACCGGGACGAAAAACTGTTTTTT
TRBV11-2	TRBJ2-7	NA	TRBD2	CASSSTSGRVYEQYF	TGTGCCAGCAGCTCGACTAGCGGGAGGGTCTACGAGCAGTACTTC
TRBV30	TRBJ2-5	NA	NA	CAWSWWGRSQETQYF	TGTGCCTGGAGTTGGTGGGGGCGATCCCAAGAGACCCAGTACTTC
TRBV7-2	TRBJ2-7	NA	NA	CASSLGVGALRGEQYF	TGTGCCAGCAGTTTAGGTGTCGGTGCACTAAGGGGCGAGCAGTACTTC
TRBV28	TRBJ1-5	NA	TRBD1	CASSPWDRDIQPQHF	TGTGCCAGCAGCCCTTGGGACAGGGATATTCAGCCCCAGCATTTT
TRBV7-9	TRBJ2-3	NA	NA	CASSPRFGATDTQYF	TGTGCCAGCAGCCCTCGGTTTGGGGCCACAGATACGCAGTATTTT
TRBV6-5	TRBJ1-2	NA	TRBD1	CASSRRQGVIYGYTF	TGTGCCAGCAGTCGCCGACAGGGGGTCATCTATGGCTACACCTTC
TRBV7-9	TRBJ1-5	few	NA	CASSSSGGNQPQHF	TGTGCCAGCAGCTCCTCAGGGGGCAATCAGCCCCAGCATTTT
TRBV25-1	TRBJ2-1	NA	TRBD1	CASSSSGGWNEQFF	TGTGCCAGCAGTTCGTCAGGGGGCTGGAATGAGCAGTTCTTC
TRBV19	TRBJ1-1	NA	NA	CASSILRTTEAFF	TGTGCCAGTAGTATCCTTAGGACCACTGAAGCTTTCTTT
TRBV2	TRBJ2-5	NA	TRBD1	CASMLRGKETQYF	TGTGCCAGCATGCTCAGGGGGAAAGAGACCCAGTACTTC
TRBV12-2	TRBJ1-1	NA	NA	CASRPTGPGTEAFF	TGTGCAAGTCGCCCGACAGGTCCTGGCACTGAAGCTTTCTTT
TRBV27	TRBJ2-7	NA	TRBD1	CASSLQGAGYEQYF	TGTGCCAGCAGTTTACAGGGGGCGGGGTACGAGCAGTACTTC
TRBV27	TRBJ2-3	NA	NA	CASSSPYFDDTQYF	TGTGCCAGCAGTTCCCCTTACTTCGATGACACGCAGTATTTT
TRBV27	TRBJ2-4	NA	NA	CASSSGPYPVYF	TGTGCCAGCAGTTCGGGACCCTATCCTGTATACTTC
TRBV19	TRBJ2-7	NA	NA	CASSTTGHLGYEQYF	TGTGCCAGTAGTACGACGGGGCACCTCGGTTACGAGCAGTACTTC
TRBV27	TRBJ2-1	NA	NA	CASSLSGPLNEQFF	TGTGCCAGCAGTTTATCCGGACCCTTAAATGAGCAGTTCTTC
TRBV7-2	TRBJ2-1	NA	TRBD2	CASSFRVLAGNEQFF	TGTGCCAGCAGCTTTCGTGTGCTAGCGGGCAATGAGCAGTTCTTC
TRBV11-3	TRBJ2-7	NA	NA	CASSLEGRIEDEQYF	TGTGCCAGCAGCTTAGAGGGCAGGATTGAGGACGAGCAGTACTTC
TRBV7-9	TRBJ1-2	once	TRBD1	CASSYRDRVYGYTF	TGTGCCAGCAGCTACCGGGACAGGGTCTATGGCTACACCTTC
TRBV6-1	TRBJ1-1	NA	NA	CASSPNWNTEAFF	TGTGCCAGCAGCCCGAACTGGAACACTGAAGCTTTCTTT
TRBV15	TRBJ2-7	NA	NA	CATSSRGYEQYF	TGTGCCACCAGCAGCAGGGGCTACGAGCAGTACTTC
TRBV6-6	TRBJ2-3	NA	NA	CASKRSSDTQYF	TGTGCCAGCAAAAGGTCCTCAGATACGCAGTATTTT
TRBV14	TRBJ1-5	once	NA	CASSQDLGDRGGPNQPQHF	TGTGCCAGCAGCCAAGATCTAGGAGACAGAGGAGGGCCCAATCAGCCCCAGCATTTT
TRBV10-3	TRBJ2-1	NA	TRBD2	CAISGREGSYNEQFF	TGTGCCATCAGTGGGCGGGAGGGCTCCTACAATGAGCAGTTCTTC
TRBV18	TRBJ2-7	NA	TRBD2	CASSRPGGPYEQYF	TGTGCCAGCTCACGGCCGGGAGGGCCGTACGAGCAGTACTTC
TRBV12-2	TRBJ1-3	NA	NA	CASRRPGQAYASGNTIYF	TGTGCAAGTCGGCGTCCGGGACAGGCTTATGCCTCTGGAAACACCATATATTTT
TRBV21-1	TRBJ2-1	NA	NA	CASSLRLAGPNNEQFF	TGTGCCAGCAGCCTACGACTAGCGGGGCCCAACAATGAGCAGTTCTTC
TRBV5-1	TRBJ2-2	NA	TRBD2	CASSITSGGTGELFF	TGCGCCAGCAGCATCACTAGCGGGGGCACCGGGGAGCTGTTTTTT
TRBV29-1	TRBJ2-7	NA	TRBD1	CSVGQGHPPPSYEQHF	TGCAGCGTTGGACAGGGCCATCCTCCCCCTTCCTACGAGCAGCACTTC
TRBV5-1	TRBJ2-1	NA	NA	CASRTGRDNEQFF	TGCGCCAGCAGGACGGGGCGGGACAATGAGCAGTTCTTC
TRBV28	TRBJ1-2	NA	NA	CATPRTGGAYGYTF	TGTGCCACCCCACGAACGGGGGGCGCCTATGGCTACACCTTC
TRBV28	TRBJ2-7	NA	TRBD1	CASSLGTGFYEQYF	TGTGCCAGCAGTTTGGGGACAGGGTTCTACGAGCAGTACTTC
TRBV4-1	TRBJ2-3	NA	TRBD2	CASSMRLAGDTDTQYF	TGCGCCAGCAGCATGCGACTAGCGGGGGATACAGATACGCAGTATTTT
TRBV27	TRBJ2-1	NA	TRBD2	CASSTAGAYNEQFF	TGTGCCAGCAGTACAGCGGGGGCCTACAATGAGCAGTTCTTC
TRBV4-1	TRBJ2-5	NA	NA	CASSQVRSAPQETQYF	TGCGCCAGCAGCCAAGTGCGTAGCGCTCCACAAGAGACCCAGTACTTC
TRBV28	TRBJ2-7	once	NA	CASSLAYEQYF	TGTGCCAGCAGTTTAGCTTACGAGCAGTACTTC
TRBV28	TRBJ2-7	NA	TRBD2	CASSLIKGLAGPYEQYF	TGTGCCAGCAGTTTAATAAAGGGTCTAGCGGGTCCCTACGAGCAGTACTTC
TRBV5-1	TRBJ2-6	NA	NA	CASSLGVIRAGANVLTF	TGCGCCAGCAGCTTGGGGGTCATAAGGGCCGGGGCCAACGTCCTGACTTTC
TRBV2	TRBJ2-3	NA	TRBD2	CASGGEASTDTQYF	TGTGCCAGCGGGGGGGAAGCGAGCACAGATACGCAGTATTTT
TRBV27	TRBJ1-6	few	NA	CASSLTNSPLHF	TGTGCCAGCAGTTTGACAAATTCACCCCTCCACTTT
TRBV7-9	TRBJ2-3	NA	NA	CASSLGLDSTDTQYF	TGTGCCAGCAGCTTGGGACTGGATAGCACAGATACGCAGTATTTT
TRBV14	TRBJ1-2	NA	TRBD1	CASSPSKQGIKGYTF	TGTGCCAGCAGCCCTTCTAAACAGGGGATTAAGGGCTACACCTTC
TRBV28	TRBJ2-7	NA	TRBD2	CASSLSGRKDEQYF	TGTGCCAGCAGTTTAAGCGGGAGAAAGGACGAGCAGTACTTC
TRBV5-5	TRBJ2-2	NA	NA	CASSLWRSGELFF	TGTGCCAGCAGCTTGTGGCGGTCCGGGGAGCTGTTTTTT